This entry features one T cell receptor (beta chain) sequence. It is unclear where the CDR3 begins or ends on the DNA, so no DNA is shown, and the CDR3 is as TCRdb lists it. CDR3 regions of TCR beta were amplified from RNA transcripts. The authors performed first-round RT-PCR with HTBI primers and then a second-round multiplex PCR. TCRdb passed the multiplex PCR reads through MiXCR, listing each CDR3 protein once. The sample has about 740,000 distinct CDR3 sequences; approximately 40% are singletons. The CDR3 is 12 amino acids long, termini counted. In germline, CDR1 is SQVTM, CDR2 ANQGSEA. The data were obtained in a study of Graves' ophthalmopathy and Graves' hyperthyroidism.

This clonotype was obtained from an adult man with Graves' ophthalmopathy. Material for sequencing was peripheral blood. The chain uses TRBV29-1 and TRBJ1-2; the DNA was not used to check the table's D call, TRBD1. The CDR3 spells CSVTGDVYGCTF.